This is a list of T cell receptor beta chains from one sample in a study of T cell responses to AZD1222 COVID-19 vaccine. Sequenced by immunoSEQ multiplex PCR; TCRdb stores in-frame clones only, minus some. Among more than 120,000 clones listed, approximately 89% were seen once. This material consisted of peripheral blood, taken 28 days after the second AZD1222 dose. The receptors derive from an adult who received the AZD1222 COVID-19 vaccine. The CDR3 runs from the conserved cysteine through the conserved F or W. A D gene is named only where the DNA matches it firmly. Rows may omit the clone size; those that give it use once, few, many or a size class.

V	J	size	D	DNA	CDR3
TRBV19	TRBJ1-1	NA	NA	TGTGCCAGTAGTCCGGACAGATTACACACTGAAGCTTTCTTT	CASSPDRLHTEAFF
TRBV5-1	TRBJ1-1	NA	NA	TGCGCCAGCAGCTTTAACACCGGGGCAGCAGAAGCTTTCTTT	CASSFNTGAAEAFF
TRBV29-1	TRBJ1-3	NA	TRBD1	TGCAGCGTTGTTGGGACAGGGGGCTCTGGAAACACCATATATTTT	CSVVGTGGSGNTIYF
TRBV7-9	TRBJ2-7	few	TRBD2	TGTGCCAGCAGCCGGGCTAGCGGGAGGAATGAGCAGTACTTC	CASSRASGRNEQYF
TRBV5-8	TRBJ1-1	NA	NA	TGTGCCAGCAGCTTGGGAACAGTTTGGGGGGGGACTGAAGCTTTCTTT	CASSLGTVWGGTEAFF
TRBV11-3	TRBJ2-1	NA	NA	TGTGCCAGCAGCTTGAGCTCCTACAATGAGCAGTTCTTC	CASSLSSYNEQFF
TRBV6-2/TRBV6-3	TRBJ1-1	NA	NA	TGTGCCAGCAGTAAGCGGACTCTGGGAGGAGGTTTGAACACTGAAGCTTTCTTT	CASSKRTLGGGLNTEAFF
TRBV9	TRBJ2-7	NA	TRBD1	TGTGCCAGCAGCGTGGGGACAGGGAGGTACGAGCAGTACTTC	CASSVGTGRYEQYF
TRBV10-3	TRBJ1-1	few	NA	TGTGCCATCAGTAAAGGAGGCCAGGGTTACGGAGGGGACACTGAAGCTTTCTTT	CAISKGGQGYGGDTEAFF
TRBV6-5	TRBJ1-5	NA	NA	TGTGCCAGCAGTTTCAGGGGCCAGCCCCAGCATTTT	CASSFRGQPQHF
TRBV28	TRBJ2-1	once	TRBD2	TGTGCCGCTAGAGGGGCTAGCGGGAGTCCCAATGAGCAGTTCTTC	CAARGASGSPNEQFF
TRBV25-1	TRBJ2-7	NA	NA	TGTGCCAGCAGTGGGCGCGGTTACAACCTCGAGCAGTACTTC	CASSGRGYNLEQYF
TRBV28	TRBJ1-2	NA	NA	TGTGCCAGTCACAAGACAGGAGTGTTTCATGGCTACACCTTC	CASHKTGVFHGYTF
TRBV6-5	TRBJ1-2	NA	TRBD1	TGTGCCAGCAGCCGGGGACAGGGCTCGCTTGGCTACACCTTC	CASSRGQGSLGYTF
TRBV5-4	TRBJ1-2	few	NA	TGTGCCAGCAGCTTCAAGGCGACTGGTGGCTACACCTTC	CASSFKATGGYTF
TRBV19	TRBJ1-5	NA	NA	TGTGCCAGTAGTCCCCAGGGGCGGGGCAATCAGCCCCAGCATTTT	CASSPQGRGNQPQHF
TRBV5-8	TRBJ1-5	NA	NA	TGTGCCAGCAGCTTGTTCACAGGAGATTATAGCAATCAGCCCCAGCATTTT	CASSLFTGDYSNQPQHF
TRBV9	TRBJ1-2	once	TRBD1	TGTGCCAGCAGCGTAGCCGGGACAGGATCTCGTGGCTACACCTTC	CASSVAGTGSRGYTF
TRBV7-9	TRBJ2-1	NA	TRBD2	TGTGCCAGCAGCTTTATAACTAGCGGCAATGAGCAGTTCTTC	CASSFITSGNEQFF
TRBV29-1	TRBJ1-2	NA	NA	TGCAGCTCTTGGGACGGCTATGGCTACACCTTC	CSSWDGYGYTF
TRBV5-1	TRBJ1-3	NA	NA	TGCGCCAGCACGCCCGGCTCTGGAAACACCATATATTTT	CASTPGSGNTIYF
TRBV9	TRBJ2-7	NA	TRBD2	TGTGCCAGCAGCTTAGGACTAGCGGCAGCCTACGAGCAGTACTTC	CASSLGLAAAYEQYF
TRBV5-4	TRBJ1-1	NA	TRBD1	TGTGCCAGCAGCTGGTTCCAGGGGGCGGGGATGAACACTGAAGCTTTCTTT	CASSWFQGAGMNTEAFF
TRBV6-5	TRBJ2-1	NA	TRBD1	TGTGCCAGCAACCTAGGACAGGGGGGAATGAATGAGCAGTTCTTC	CASNLGQGGMNEQFF
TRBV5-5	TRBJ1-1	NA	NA	TGTGCCAGCAGCTGGGGAAAGAACACTGAAGCTTTCTTT	CASSWGKNTEAFF
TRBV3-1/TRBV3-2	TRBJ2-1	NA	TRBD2	TGTGCCAGCAGCCCGGGACTAGCGGGAGGGCCGCTCGCCTACAATGAGCAGTTCTTC	CASSPGLAGGPLAYNEQFF
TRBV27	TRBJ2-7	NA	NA	TGTGCCAGCAGACTGGAGAAACGGCCCTACGAGCAGTACTTC	CASRLEKRPYEQYF
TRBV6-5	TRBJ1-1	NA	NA	TGTGCCAGCAGCCGCGCGCAGGGTGGGAGTCCTGAAGCTTTCTTT	CASSRAQGGSPEAFF
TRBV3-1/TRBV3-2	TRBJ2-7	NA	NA	TGTGCCAGCAGCCAAGGTGGGCGTTCAGAGAACGAGCAGTACTTC	CASSQGGRSENEQYF
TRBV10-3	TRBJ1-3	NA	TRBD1	TGTGCCACCGGGACAGGGTCCGGAAACACCATATATTTT	CATGTGSGNTIYF
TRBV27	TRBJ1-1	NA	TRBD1	TGTGCCAGCACCGGACAGGATCACGGGGTAACTGAAGCTTTCTTT	CASTGQDHGVTEAFF
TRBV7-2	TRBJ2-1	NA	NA	TGTGCCAGCAGCTTAGTTTCAAGGCTTAGCTCCTACAATGAGCAGTTCTTC	CASSLVSRLSSYNEQFF
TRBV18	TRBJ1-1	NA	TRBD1	TGTGCCAGCTCAGAGGGACAGGACACTGAAGCTTTCTTT	CASSEGQDTEAFF
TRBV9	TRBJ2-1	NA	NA	TGTGCCCGCAGCGAGGGGGGGCAGGGTGAGCAGTTCTTC	CARSEGGQGEQFF
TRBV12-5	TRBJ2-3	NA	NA	TGTGCTAGTGGCGGACGAGATACGCAGTATTTT	CASGGRDTQYF
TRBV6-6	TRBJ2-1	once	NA	TGTGCCAGCAGCCCGAACGGCTGGGGTTACAATGAGCAGTTCTTC	CASSPNGWGYNEQFF
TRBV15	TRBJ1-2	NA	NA	TGTGCCACCAGCAGAGATGATGGCGGCCTTCATGGCTACACCTTC	CATSRDDGGLHGYTF
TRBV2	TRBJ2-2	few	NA	TGTGCCAGCAGACGGGAAATAGGAACCGGGGAGCTGTTTTTT	CASRREIGTGELFF